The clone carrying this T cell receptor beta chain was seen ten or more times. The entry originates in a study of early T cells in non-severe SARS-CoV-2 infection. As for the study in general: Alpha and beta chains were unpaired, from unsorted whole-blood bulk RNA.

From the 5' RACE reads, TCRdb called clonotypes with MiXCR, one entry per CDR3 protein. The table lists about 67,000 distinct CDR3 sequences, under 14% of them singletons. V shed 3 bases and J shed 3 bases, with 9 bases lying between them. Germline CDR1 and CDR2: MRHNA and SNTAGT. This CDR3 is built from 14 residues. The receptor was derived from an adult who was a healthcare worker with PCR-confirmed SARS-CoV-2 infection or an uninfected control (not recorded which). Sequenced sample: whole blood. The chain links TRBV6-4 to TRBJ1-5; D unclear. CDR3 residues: CASSETQDNQPQHF. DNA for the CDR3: TGTGCCAGCAGTGAAACTCAAGACAATCAGCCCCAGCATTTT.